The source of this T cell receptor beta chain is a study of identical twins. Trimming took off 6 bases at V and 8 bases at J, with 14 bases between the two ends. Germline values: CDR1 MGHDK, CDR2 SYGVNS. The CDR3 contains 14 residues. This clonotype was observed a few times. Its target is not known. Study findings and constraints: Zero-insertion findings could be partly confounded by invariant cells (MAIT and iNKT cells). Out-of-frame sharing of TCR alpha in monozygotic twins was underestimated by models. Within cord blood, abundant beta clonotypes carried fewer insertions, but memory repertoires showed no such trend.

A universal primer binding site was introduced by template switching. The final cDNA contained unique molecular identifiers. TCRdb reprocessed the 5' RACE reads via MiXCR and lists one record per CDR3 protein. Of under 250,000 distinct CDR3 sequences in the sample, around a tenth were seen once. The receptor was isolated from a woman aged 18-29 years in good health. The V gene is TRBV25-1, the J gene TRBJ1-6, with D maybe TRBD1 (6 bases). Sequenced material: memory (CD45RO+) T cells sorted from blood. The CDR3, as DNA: TGTGCCAGCAGCCCACAGGGATACTATTCACCCCTCCACTTT. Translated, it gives CASSPQGYYSPLHF.